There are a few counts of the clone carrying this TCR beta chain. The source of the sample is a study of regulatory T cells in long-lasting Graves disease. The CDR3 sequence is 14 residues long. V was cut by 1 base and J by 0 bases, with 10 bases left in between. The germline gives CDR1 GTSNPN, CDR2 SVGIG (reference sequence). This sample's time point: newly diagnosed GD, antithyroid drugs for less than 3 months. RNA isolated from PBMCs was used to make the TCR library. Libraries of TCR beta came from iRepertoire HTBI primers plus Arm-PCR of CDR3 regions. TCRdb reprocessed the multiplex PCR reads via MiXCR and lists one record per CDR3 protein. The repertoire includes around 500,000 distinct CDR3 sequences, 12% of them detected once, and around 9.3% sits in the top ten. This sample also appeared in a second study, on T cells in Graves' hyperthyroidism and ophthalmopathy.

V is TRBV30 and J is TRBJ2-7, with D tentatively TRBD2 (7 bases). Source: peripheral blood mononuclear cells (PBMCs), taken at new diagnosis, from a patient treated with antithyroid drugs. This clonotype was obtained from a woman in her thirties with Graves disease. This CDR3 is CAWSEGGTSYEQYF. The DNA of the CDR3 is TGTGCCTGGAGTGAGGGGGGGACCTCCTACGAGCAGTACTTC.